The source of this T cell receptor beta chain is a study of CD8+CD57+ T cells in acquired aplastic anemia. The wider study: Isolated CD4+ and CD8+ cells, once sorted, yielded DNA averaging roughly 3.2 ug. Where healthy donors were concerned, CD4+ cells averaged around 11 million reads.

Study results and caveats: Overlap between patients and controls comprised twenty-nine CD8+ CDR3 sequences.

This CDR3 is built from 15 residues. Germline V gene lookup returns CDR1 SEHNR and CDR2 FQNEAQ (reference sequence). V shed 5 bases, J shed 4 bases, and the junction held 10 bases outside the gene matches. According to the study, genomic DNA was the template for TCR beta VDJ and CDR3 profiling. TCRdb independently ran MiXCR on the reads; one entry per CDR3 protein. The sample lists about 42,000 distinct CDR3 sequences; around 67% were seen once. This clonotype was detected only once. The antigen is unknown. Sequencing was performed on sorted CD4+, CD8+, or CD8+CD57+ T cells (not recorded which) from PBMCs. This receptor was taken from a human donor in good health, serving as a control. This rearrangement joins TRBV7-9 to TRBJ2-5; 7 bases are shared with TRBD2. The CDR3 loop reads CASSTRDWEGETQYF. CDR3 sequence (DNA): TGTGCCAGCAGCACGCGGGACTGGGAGGGAGAGACCCAGTACTTC.